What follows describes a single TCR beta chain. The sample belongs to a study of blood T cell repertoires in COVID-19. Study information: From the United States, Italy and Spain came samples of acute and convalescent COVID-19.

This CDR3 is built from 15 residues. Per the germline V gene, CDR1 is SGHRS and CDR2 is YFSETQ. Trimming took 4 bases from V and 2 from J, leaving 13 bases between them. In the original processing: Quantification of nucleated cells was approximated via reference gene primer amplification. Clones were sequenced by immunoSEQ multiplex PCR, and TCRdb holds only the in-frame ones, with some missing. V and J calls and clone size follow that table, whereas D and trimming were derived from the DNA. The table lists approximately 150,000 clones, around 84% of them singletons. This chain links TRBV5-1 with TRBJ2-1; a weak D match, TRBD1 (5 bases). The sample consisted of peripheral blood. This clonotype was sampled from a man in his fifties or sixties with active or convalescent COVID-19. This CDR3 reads CASSRRVGAYNEQFF. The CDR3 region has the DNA TGCGCCAGCAGCAGAAGGGTAGGGGCCTACAATGAGCAGTTCTTC.